The rows below give T cell receptor beta chains drawn from one sample of a study of PD-1 blockade in classical Hodgkin lymphoma. Measured with immunoSEQ multiplex PCR; TCRdb has only the in-frame clones, and not every one. The repertoire holds tens of thousands of clones, with roughly nine tenths as singletons. The sample in question was peripheral blood mononuclear cells (PBMCs), obtained before the second cycle of nivolumab. The receptor source for this set is a human donor with classical Hodgkin lymphoma. Each CDR3 is given with its conserved first and last residue. A D gene is named only where the DNA matches it firmly. Only part of the rows carry a size: once, few, many, or a class if the clone is expanded.

d_call: -
v_call: TRBV27
clone_size: -
j_call: TRBJ2-4
cdr3_aa: CASSLLYGNIQYF
cdr3_nt: TGTGCCAGCAGTTTATTATACGGCAACATTCAGTACTTC

d_call: TRBD2
v_call: TRBV11-2
clone_size: -
j_call: TRBJ2-1
cdr3_aa: CASSLGRTSGRLYNEQFF
cdr3_nt: TGTGCCAGCAGCTTAGGTCGGACTAGCGGGAGGCTCTACAATGAGCAGTTCTTC

d_call: -
v_call: TRBV5-1
clone_size: -
j_call: TRBJ2-7
cdr3_aa: CASSLGDNYEQYF
cdr3_nt: TGCGCCAGCAGCTTGGGGGACAACTACGAGCAGTACTTC

d_call: -
v_call: TRBV2
clone_size: once
j_call: TRBJ1-4
cdr3_aa: CASRLGGGGEKLFF
cdr3_nt: TGTGCCAGCAGGCTCGGGGGCGGCGGTGAAAAACTGTTTTTT

d_call: -
v_call: TRBV12-2
clone_size: -
j_call: TRBJ1-2
cdr3_aa: CASRWRCLYGYTF
cdr3_nt: TGTGCAAGTCGCTGGCGCTGCCTCTATGGCTACACCTTC

d_call: TRBD2
v_call: TRBV5-1
clone_size: -
j_call: TRBJ2-2
cdr3_aa: CASKPPASGSWYTGELFF
cdr3_nt: TGCGCCAGCAAACCTCCGGCTAGCGGGAGCTGGTACACCGGGGAGCTGTTTTTT

d_call: TRBD2
v_call: TRBV7-3
clone_size: -
j_call: TRBJ2-1
cdr3_aa: CASSARLAGRNEQFF
cdr3_nt: TGTGCCAGCAGCGCCAGACTAGCGGGGAGAAATGAGCAGTTCTTC

d_call: -
v_call: TRBV28
clone_size: -
j_call: TRBJ1-1
cdr3_aa: CASSYEGYTEAFF
cdr3_nt: TGTGCCAGCAGCTACGAAGGGTACACTGAAGCTTTCTTT

d_call: -
v_call: TRBV27
clone_size: -
j_call: TRBJ1-6
cdr3_aa: CASSWTVGIGSPLHF
cdr3_nt: TGTGCCAGCAGTTGGACGGTGGGGATAGGGTCACCCCTCCACTTT

d_call: -
v_call: TRBV19
clone_size: -
j_call: TRBJ2-7
cdr3_aa: CASSPGQSYEQYF
cdr3_nt: TGTGCCAGTAGCCCTGGGCAGTCCTACGAGCAGTACTTC

d_call: -
v_call: TRBV5-4
clone_size: -
j_call: TRBJ2-1
cdr3_aa: CASSVDTGGQFF
cdr3_nt: TGTGCCAGCAGCGTGGACACCGGCGGGCAGTTCTTC

d_call: -
v_call: TRBV18
clone_size: once
j_call: TRBJ1-1
cdr3_aa: CASSGDLNTEAFF
cdr3_nt: TGTGCCAGCTCAGGGGACCTTAACACTGAAGCTTTCTTT

d_call: -
v_call: TRBV11-2
clone_size: -
j_call: TRBJ2-7
cdr3_aa: CASSPPSGISEQYF
cdr3_nt: TGTGCCAGCAGCCCCCCGTCAGGTATTTCCGAGCAGTACTTC

d_call: TRBD1
v_call: TRBV19
clone_size: -
j_call: TRBJ2-7
cdr3_aa: CASKPTGDYEQYF
cdr3_nt: TGTGCCAGTAAACCAACAGGGGACTACGAGCAGTACTTC

d_call: TRBD1
v_call: TRBV5-4
clone_size: -
j_call: TRBJ2-7
cdr3_aa: CASSFRGRNEQYF
cdr3_nt: TGTGCCAGCAGCTTCAGGGGGCGGAACGAGCAGTACTTC

d_call: -
v_call: TRBV27
clone_size: -
j_call: TRBJ1-5
cdr3_aa: CASSLLVGQPQHF
cdr3_nt: TGTGCCAGCAGTTTGCTGGTGGGTCAGCCCCAGCATTTT

d_call: TRBD1
v_call: TRBV10-1
clone_size: -
j_call: TRBJ2-5
cdr3_aa: CASSASGTAKETQYF
cdr3_nt: TGCGCCAGCAGCGCCTCCGGGACAGCCAAGGAGACCCAGTACTTC

d_call: -
v_call: TRBV6-1
clone_size: -
j_call: TRBJ2-1
cdr3_aa: CASSEAHYEQFF
cdr3_nt: TGTGCCAGCAGTGAAGCGCACTATGAGCAGTTCTTC

d_call: TRBD2
v_call: TRBV4-1
clone_size: -
j_call: TRBJ2-7
cdr3_aa: CASSQPASGSYEQYF
cdr3_nt: TGCGCCAGCAGCCAACCGGCTAGCGGGAGCTACGAGCAGTACTTC

d_call: -
v_call: TRBV28
clone_size: few
j_call: TRBJ1-2
cdr3_aa: CASEPPGYGYTF
cdr3_nt: TGTGCCAGCGAGCCCCCGGGCTATGGCTACACCTTC

d_call: -
v_call: TRBV5-1
clone_size: once
j_call: TRBJ2-2
cdr3_aa: CASSPRDITPNTGELFF
cdr3_nt: TGCGCCAGCAGCCCAAGGGACATAACGCCAAACACCGGGGAGCTGTTTTTT

d_call: TRBD1
v_call: TRBV11-2
clone_size: -
j_call: TRBJ2-5
cdr3_aa: CASSPRQGSWGETQYF
cdr3_nt: TGTGCCAGCAGCCCGAGACAGGGGTCATGGGGAGAGACCCAGTACTTC

d_call: -
v_call: TRBV27
clone_size: -
j_call: TRBJ2-1
cdr3_aa: CASSSPGPGRYNEQFF
cdr3_nt: TGTGCCAGCAGTTCACCGGGACCAGGAAGATACAATGAGCAGTTCTTC

d_call: -
v_call: TRBV6-5
clone_size: -
j_call: TRBJ2-7
cdr3_aa: CASSSTVSSYEQYF
cdr3_nt: TGTGCCAGCAGTTCGACAGTTAGCTCCTACGAGCAGTACTTC

d_call: -
v_call: TRBV5-1
clone_size: once
j_call: TRBJ2-1
cdr3_aa: CASRFPNNEQFF
cdr3_nt: TGCGCCAGCAGATTCCCAAATAATGAGCAGTTCTTC

d_call: TRBD2
v_call: TRBV5-6
clone_size: -
j_call: TRBJ2-1
cdr3_aa: CASSLPTSGNSYNEQFF
cdr3_nt: TGTGCCAGCAGCCTACCGACTAGCGGGAACTCCTACAATGAGCAGTTCTTC

d_call: -
v_call: TRBV9
clone_size: -
j_call: TRBJ2-7
cdr3_aa: CASSAGGVGEQYF
cdr3_nt: TGTGCCAGCAGCGCCGGAGGGGTGGGGGAGCAGTACTTC

d_call: TRBD1
v_call: TRBV7-9
clone_size: -
j_call: TRBJ1-5
cdr3_aa: CASSSKTGEEHQPQHF
cdr3_nt: TGTGCCAGCAGCTCTAAGACAGGGGAAGAGCATCAGCCCCAGCATTTT

d_call: -
v_call: TRBV15
clone_size: -
j_call: TRBJ2-7
cdr3_aa: CATSRDLGDYEQYF
cdr3_nt: TGTGCCACCAGCAGAGATCTCGGGGACTACGAGCAGTACTTC

d_call: TRBD2
v_call: TRBV27
clone_size: -
j_call: TRBJ2-5
cdr3_aa: CASSLSSGRADRKTQYF
cdr3_nt: TGTGCCAGCAGTCTCTCTAGCGGGAGGGCCGATCGGAAGACCCAGTACTTC

d_call: TRBD2
v_call: TRBV18
clone_size: -
j_call: TRBJ2-1
cdr3_aa: CASSPGTSFDEQFF
cdr3_nt: TGTGCCAGCTCACCGGGGACTAGCTTCGATGAGCAGTTCTTC

d_call: TRBD1
v_call: TRBV4-1
clone_size: once
j_call: TRBJ2-3
cdr3_aa: CASSHVTGDADTQYF
cdr3_nt: TGCGCCAGCAGCCACGTGACAGGGGACGCAGATACGCAGTATTTT

d_call: TRBD1
v_call: TRBV5-4
clone_size: -
j_call: TRBJ2-5
cdr3_aa: CASRAGGPSGLAGTQYF
cdr3_nt: TGTGCCAGCAGGGCAGGGGGCCCCTCTGGTCTGGCAGGAACCCAGTACTTC

d_call: -
v_call: TRBV28
clone_size: -
j_call: TRBJ2-7
cdr3_aa: CASSSLKGFGSYEQYF
cdr3_nt: TGTGCCAGCAGTTCCCTCAAGGGTTTCGGCTCCTACGAGCAGTACTTC

d_call: -
v_call: TRBV11-2
clone_size: -
j_call: TRBJ2-7
cdr3_aa: CASSLDSSGPYEQYF
cdr3_nt: TGTGCCAGCAGCTTAGATTCGTCGGGCCCGTACGAGCAGTACTTC

d_call: TRBD1
v_call: TRBV2
clone_size: -
j_call: TRBJ1-6
cdr3_aa: CASSRQGMDSPLHF
cdr3_nt: TGTGCCAGCAGCCGACAGGGGATGGACTCACCCCTCCACTTT

d_call: TRBD1
v_call: TRBV4-1
clone_size: -
j_call: TRBJ2-7
cdr3_aa: CASSLGQGAYEQYF
cdr3_nt: TGCGCCAGCAGCTTGGGACAGGGGGCATACGAGCAGTACTTC